This record concerns one TCR beta chain sequence. Its antigen is still unknown. This record comes from a study of cytomegalovirus exposure and HLA in healthy donors. The study, taken as a whole, reports: In a later analysis, across HLA loci, associated TCR counts were highest for DRB1, lowest for HLA-C.

Germline-derived CDR1 and CDR2 are SQVTM and ANQGSEA. This CDR3 spans 14 amino acids. V lost 2 bases to trimming and J lost 0 bases; unmatched junction nucleotides: 3. A multiplex PCR was run with 60 Vbeta primers and 13 Jbeta primers. Only in-frame clones appear in the TCRdb table, and some are missing; sequencing was by immunoSEQ multiplex PCR. The table records about 120,000 clones, roughly three fifths of them present only once. The chain joins TRBV29-1 to TRBJ2-7; 8 positions match TRBD2. The TCR sequence derives from a man between 18 and 35 years old in good health and CMV-seronegative. Sequencing was performed on PBMCs. The CDR3 nucleotides read TGCAGCGTTGAATTAGGGACTAGCTCCTACGAGCAGTACTTC. Translated, it gives CSVELGTSSYEQYF.